This paragraph covers one T cell receptor beta chain sequence. Its antigen is not known. All patients were mismatch repair deficient, assessed by either PCR or immunohistochemistry. TCR sequencing covered a few patients who responded to pembrolizumab. With 4 bases clipped from V and 10 bases from J, the junction kept 8 bases outside the gene matches. The CDR3 totals 13 residues. Germline V CDR1 and CDR2: SGDLS, YYNGEE. This entry is derived from a study of PD-1 blockade in mismatch repair-deficient tumors. Study overall: Enrolled about 2013-2016, patients had progressing, pretreated mismatch repair-deficient cancers of approximately 13 types. The study's findings and limits: Tumor-resident clones, often absent from pretreatment blood, expanded after pembrolizumab and then contracted.

Libraries were prepared by immunoSEQ multiplex PCR; TCRdb keeps only in-frame clonotypes and omits some of them. The sample has some 100,000 clones, 82% seen once. This sequence originates from an adult with mismatch repair-deficient cancer. This chain connects TRBV9 to TRBJ1-2, with TRBD1 identical over 9 bases. The sequenced sample was peripheral blood, obtained 30 to 36 weeks after starting pembrolizumab. CDR3 nucleotide sequence: TGTGCCAGCAGCCCCGGGACAGGGTGGTACTACACCTTC. Protein sequence: CASSPGTGWYYTF.